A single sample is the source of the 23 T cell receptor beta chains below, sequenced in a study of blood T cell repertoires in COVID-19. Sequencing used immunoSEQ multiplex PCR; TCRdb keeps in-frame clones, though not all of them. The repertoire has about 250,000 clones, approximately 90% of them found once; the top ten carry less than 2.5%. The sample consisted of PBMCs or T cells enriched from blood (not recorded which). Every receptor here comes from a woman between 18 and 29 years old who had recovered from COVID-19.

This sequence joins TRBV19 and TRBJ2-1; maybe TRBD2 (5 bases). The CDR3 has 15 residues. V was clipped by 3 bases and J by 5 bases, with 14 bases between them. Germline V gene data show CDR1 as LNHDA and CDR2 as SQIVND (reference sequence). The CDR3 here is CASSIGLSGNNEQFF. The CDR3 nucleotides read TGTGCCAGTAGTATTGGTTTATCGGGGAACAATGAGCAGTTCTTC.

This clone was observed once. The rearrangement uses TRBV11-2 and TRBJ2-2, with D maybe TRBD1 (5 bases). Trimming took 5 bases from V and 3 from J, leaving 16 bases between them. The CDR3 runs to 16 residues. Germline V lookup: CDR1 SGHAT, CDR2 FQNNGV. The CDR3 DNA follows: TGTGCCAGCAGCCCAGGCCTCAGGGCTTACACCGGGGAGCTGTTTTTT. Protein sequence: CASSPGLRAYTGELFF.

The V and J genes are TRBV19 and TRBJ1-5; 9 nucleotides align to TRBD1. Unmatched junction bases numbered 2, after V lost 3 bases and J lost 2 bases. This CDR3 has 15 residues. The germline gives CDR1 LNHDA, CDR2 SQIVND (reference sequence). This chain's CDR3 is CASSIRQGGNQPQHF. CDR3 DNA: TGTGCCAGTAGTATCAGACAGGGGGGCAATCAGCCCCAGCATTTT.

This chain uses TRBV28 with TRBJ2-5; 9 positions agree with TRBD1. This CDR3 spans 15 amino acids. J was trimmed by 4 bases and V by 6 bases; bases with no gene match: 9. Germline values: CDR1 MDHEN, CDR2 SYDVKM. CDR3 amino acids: CASRQDRGARETQYF. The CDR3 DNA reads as TGTGCCAGCAGACAGGACAGGGGAGCTCGAGAGACCCAGTACTTC.

CDR3 in amino acids: CASSTVGDSNQPQHF. CDR3 sequence (DNA): TGTGCCAGTAGTACCGTCGGAGATAGCAATCAGCCCCAGCATTTT. The chain couples TRBV19 to TRBJ1-5; D gene ambiguous. Between the trimmed V and J ends, which lost 4 bases and 0 bases, there was a span of 10 bases. Germline loops: CDR1 LNHDA, CDR2 SQIVND (reference sequence). The CDR3 totals 15 residues.

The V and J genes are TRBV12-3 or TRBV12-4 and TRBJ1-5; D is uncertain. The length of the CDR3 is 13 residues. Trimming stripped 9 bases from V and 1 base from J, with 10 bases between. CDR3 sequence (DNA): TGTGCCAGTGGGTCGGGGAGCAATCAGCCCCAGCATTTT. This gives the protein CASGSGSNQPQHF.

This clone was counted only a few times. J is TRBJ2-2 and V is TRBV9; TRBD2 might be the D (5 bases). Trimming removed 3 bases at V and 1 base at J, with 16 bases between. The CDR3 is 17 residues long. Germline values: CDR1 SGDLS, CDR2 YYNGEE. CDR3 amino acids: CASSGGGLLMNTGELFF. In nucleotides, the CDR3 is TGTGCCAGCAGCGGCGGAGGACTCTTAATGAACACCGGGGAGCTGTTTTTT.

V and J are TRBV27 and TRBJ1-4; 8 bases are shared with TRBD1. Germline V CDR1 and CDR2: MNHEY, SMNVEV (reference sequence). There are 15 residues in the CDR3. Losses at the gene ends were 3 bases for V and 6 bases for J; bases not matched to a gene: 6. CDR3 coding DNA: TGTGCCAGCAGTTTTACGGACAGGGACTATGAAAAACTGTTTTTT. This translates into CASSFTDRDYEKLFF.

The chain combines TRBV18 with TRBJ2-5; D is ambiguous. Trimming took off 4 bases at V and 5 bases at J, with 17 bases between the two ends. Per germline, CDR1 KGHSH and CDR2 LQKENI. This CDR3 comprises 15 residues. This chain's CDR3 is CASSLRLQVGETQYF. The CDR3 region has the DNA TGTGCCAGCTCACTACGTTTGCAGGTTGGGGAGACCCAGTACTTC.

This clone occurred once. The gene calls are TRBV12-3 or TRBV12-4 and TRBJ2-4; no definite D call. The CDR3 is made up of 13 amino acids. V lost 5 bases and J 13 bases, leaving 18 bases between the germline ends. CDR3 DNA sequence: TGTGCCAGCAGTCCACCACAGACCAGGAAACAGTACTTC. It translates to CASSPPQTRKQYF.

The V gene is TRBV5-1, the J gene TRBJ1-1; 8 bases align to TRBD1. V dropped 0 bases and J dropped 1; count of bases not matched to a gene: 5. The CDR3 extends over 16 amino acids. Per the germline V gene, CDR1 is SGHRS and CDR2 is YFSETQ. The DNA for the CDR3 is TGCGCCAGCAGCTTGGAACCCGGGACAGGGAACACTGAAGCTTTCTTT. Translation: CASSLEPGTGNTEAFF.

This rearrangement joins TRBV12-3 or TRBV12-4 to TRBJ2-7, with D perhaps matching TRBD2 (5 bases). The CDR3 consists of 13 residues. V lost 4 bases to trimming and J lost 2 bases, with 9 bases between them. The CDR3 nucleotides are TGTGCCAGCAGTTACGGGAACCCCTACGAGCAGTACTTC. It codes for CASSYGNPYEQYF.

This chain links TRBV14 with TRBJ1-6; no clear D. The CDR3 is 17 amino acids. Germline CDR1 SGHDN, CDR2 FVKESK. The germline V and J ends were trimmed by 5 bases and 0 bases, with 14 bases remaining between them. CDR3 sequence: CASSALVGSSYNSPLHF. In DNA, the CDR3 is TGTGCCAGCAGCGCCCTCGTCGGGAGCTCCTATAATTCACCCCTCCACTTT.

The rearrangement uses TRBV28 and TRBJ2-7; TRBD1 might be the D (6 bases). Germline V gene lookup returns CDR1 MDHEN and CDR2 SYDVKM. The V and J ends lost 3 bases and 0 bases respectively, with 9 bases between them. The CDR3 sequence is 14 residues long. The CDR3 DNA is TGTGCCAGCAGTTTCGACAGGAGCTCCTACGAGCAGTACTTC. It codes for CASSFDRSSYEQYF.

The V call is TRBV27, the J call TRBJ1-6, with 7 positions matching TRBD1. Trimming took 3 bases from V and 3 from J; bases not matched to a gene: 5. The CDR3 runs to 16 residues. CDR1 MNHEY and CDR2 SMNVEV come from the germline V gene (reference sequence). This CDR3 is CASSFWDSLYNSPLHF. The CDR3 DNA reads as TGTGCCAGCAGTTTTTGGGACAGCCTCTATAATTCACCCCTCCACTTT.

The CDR3 region is CASSLTGGPQPQHF. The CDR3 bases are TGTGCCAGCAGCCTCACAGGGGGCCCCCAGCCCCAGCATTTT. The chain uses TRBV3-1 (or the pseudogene TRBV3-2) and TRBJ1-5; 9 bases line up with TRBD1. The V gene end was trimmed by 4 bases and the J gene end by 7 bases; junction bases not matched to a gene: 5. The V gene's germline CDR1 is LGHDT and CDR2 YNNKEL (reference sequence). The CDR3 consists of 14 residues.

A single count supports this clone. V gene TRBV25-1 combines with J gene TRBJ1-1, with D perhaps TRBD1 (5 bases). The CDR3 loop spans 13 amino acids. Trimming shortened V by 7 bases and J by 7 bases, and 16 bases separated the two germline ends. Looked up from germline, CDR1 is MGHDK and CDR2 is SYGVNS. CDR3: CASTGRSNFEAFF. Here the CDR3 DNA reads TGTGCCAGCACAGGGAGGAGCAACTTTGAAGCTTTCTTT.

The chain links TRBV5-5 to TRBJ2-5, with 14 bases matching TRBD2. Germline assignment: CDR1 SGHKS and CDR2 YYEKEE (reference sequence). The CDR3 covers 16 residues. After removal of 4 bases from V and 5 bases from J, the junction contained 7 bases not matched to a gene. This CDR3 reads CASSPGTSGRGETQYF. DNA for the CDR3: TGTGCCAGCAGCCCCGGGACTAGCGGGAGAGGGGAGACCCAGTACTTC.

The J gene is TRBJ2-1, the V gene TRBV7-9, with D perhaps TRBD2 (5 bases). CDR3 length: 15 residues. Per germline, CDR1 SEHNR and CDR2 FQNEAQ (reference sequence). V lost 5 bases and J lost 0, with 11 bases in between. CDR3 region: CASSRKRYSYNEQFF. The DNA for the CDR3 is TGTGCCAGCAGCCGGAAGCGGTACTCCTACAATGAGCAGTTCTTC.

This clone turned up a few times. The CDR3 DNA reads TGTGCCAGCAGCCGTAGCGGGACTAGCACAGATACGCAGTATTTT. Amino acid sequence: CASSRSGTSTDTQYF. The chain joins TRBV6-5 to TRBJ2-3, with TRBD2 matching over 8 bases. This CDR3 is built from 15 residues. After removal of 6 bases from V and 0 bases from J, the junction contained 5 bases not matched to a gene. Germline CDR1 MNHEY, CDR2 SVGAGI.

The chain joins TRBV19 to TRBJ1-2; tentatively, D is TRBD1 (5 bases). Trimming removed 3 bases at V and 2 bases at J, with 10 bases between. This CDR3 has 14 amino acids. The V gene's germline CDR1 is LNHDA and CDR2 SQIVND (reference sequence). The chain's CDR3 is CASSILRVNYGYTF. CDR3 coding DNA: TGTGCCAGTAGTATCCTCAGGGTCAACTATGGCTACACCTTC.

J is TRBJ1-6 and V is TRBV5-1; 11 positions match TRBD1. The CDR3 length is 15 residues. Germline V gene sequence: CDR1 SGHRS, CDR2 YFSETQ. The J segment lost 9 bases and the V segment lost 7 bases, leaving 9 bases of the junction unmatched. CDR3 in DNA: TGCGCCAGCGACTTGACCGGGACAGGGGGTTCACCCCTCCACTTT. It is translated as CASDLTGTGGSPLHF.

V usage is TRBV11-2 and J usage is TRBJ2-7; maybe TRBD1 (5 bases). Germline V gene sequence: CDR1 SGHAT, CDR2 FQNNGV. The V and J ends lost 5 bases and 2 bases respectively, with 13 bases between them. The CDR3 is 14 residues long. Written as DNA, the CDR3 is TGTGCCAGCAGCCCAGACGGCAGGGCCTACGAGCAGTACTTC. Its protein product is CASSPDGRAYEQYF.